The present entry profiles one T cell receptor (beta chain) with its context. Profiling relied on immunoSEQ multiplex PCR, and the TCRdb table lists in-frame clones only, not all of them. The repertoire holds roughly 58,000 clones, with roughly 80% as singletons. There are 12 residues in the CDR3. V was cut by 4 bases and J by 3 bases, with 6 bases left in between. CDR1 is SNHLY and CDR2 is FYNNEI in the germline V gene. The sample comes from a study of T cells in localized non-small cell lung cancer. The sequence came from a man aged 35 to 69 with stage II lung adenocarcinoma. The rearrangement joins TRBV2 to TRBJ1-1, with D unclear. The sample here was PBMCs, taken before any cancer treatment. The CDR3 DNA is TGTGCCAGCAGTGCTACATACACTGAAGCTTTCTTT. As protein: CASSATYTEAFF.